This is a list of T cell receptor beta chains from one sample in a study of T cells in Graves' hyperthyroidism and ophthalmopathy. TCRdb re-derived calls from the multiplex PCR reads in MiXCR, one entry per CDR3 protein. The sample comprises around 350,000 distinct CDR3 sequences, 14% of which are singletons, and 15% to 20% rests with the top ten. Sequenced sample: blood. The receptors stem from a woman in her 30s with Graves' ophthalmopathy. Both conserved end residues are part of each CDR3. A D gene is named only where the DNA matches it firmly. Size is omitted from some rows. Given values are once, few, many or a class for expanded clones.

.	TRBV20-1	.	TRBJ2-1	CSANGQRGLYNEQFF	TGCAGTGCTAACGGACAGCGGGGACTCTACAATGAGCAGTTCTTC
many	TRBV3-1	.	TRBJ1-1	CASSPGVIFMNTEAFF	TGTGCCAGCAGCCCCGGGGTTATCTTCATGAACACTGAAGCTTTCTTT
.	TRBV20-1	TRBD2	TRBJ2-5	CSARQGFSGGSTSGETQYF	TGCAGTGCTAGACAGGGTTTTAGCGGGGGTTCTACCTCGGGAGAGACCCAGTACTTC
many	TRBV2	TRBD2	TRBJ2-1	CASSGGLAGRHNEQFF	TGTGCCAGCAGTGGAGGACTAGCGGGGAGACACAATGAGCAGTTCTTC
.	TRBV2	.	TRBJ2-5	CASGSGDQGTQYF	TGTGCCAGCGGCTCCGGGGACCAAGGGACCCAGTACTTC
many	TRBV30	.	TRBJ1-6	CAWSTGWTLALHF	TGTGCCTGGAGCACAGGGTGGACCCTTGCCCTCCACTTT
once	TRBV20-1	TRBD2	TRBJ2-2	CSARGLAGSTGELFF	TGCAGTGCTAGAGGGTTAGCGGGGAGCACCGGGGAGCTGTTTTTT
few	TRBV12-3/TRBV12-4	TRBD2	TRBJ2-1	CASSYPGGLQSYNEQFF	TGTGCCAGCAGCTACCCGGGGGGGCTCCAATCCTACAATGAGCAGTTCTTC
many	TRBV30	.	TRBJ1-1	CAWRTGWDTEAFF	TGTGCCTGGAGAACAGGGTGGGACACTGAAGCTTTCTTT
.	TRBV7-2	TRBD1	TRBJ1-3	CASSLAGTDGNTIYF	TGTGCCAGCAGCTTAGCCGGGACAGACGGAAACACCATATATTTT
many	TRBV3-1	.	TRBJ2-5	CASSHLTTIGVETQYF	TGTGCCAGCAGCCACTTAACTACGATCGGGGTTGAGACCCAGTACTTC
many	TRBV7-9	.	TRBJ2-7	CASSLDGTVSSYEQYF	TGTGCCAGCAGCTTAGATGGGACGGTGAGCTCCTACGAGCAGTACTTC
many	TRBV14	TRBD1	TRBJ1-1	CASSLIGQGAMNTEAFF	TGTGCCAGCAGCTTAATAGGACAGGGGGCGATGAACACTGAAGCTTTCTTT
.	TRBV27	.	TRBJ1-1	CASSRTGAAVNTEAFF	TGTGCCAGCAGCCGGACGGGGGCGGCGGTGAACACTGAAGCTTTCTTT
.	TRBV2	TRBD1	TRBJ1-5	CASLARTGTGGQPQHF	TGTGCCAGCCTAGCTCGAACCGGGACAGGGGGGCAGCCCCAGCATTTT
many	TRBV27	.	TRBJ1-6	CASSSSALVASPLHF	TGTGCCAGCAGTTCGTCGGCTCTGGTGGCTTCACCCCTCCACTTT
few	TRBV19	.	TRBJ2-3	CASTMGGTDTQYF	TGTGCCAGCACGATGGGGGGCACAGATACGCAGTATTTT